This T cell receptor beta chain was captured in a study of regulatory T cells in long-lasting Graves disease. Germline-derived CDR1 and CDR2 are MNHEY and SMNVEV (reference sequence). V gave up 4 bases and J gave up 7 bases, with 11 bases separating them. The CDR3 extends over 12 amino acids. The time point denotes: newly diagnosed GD, antithyroid drugs for less than 3 months. RNA from PBMCs was the source of the TCR library. CDR3 regions were amplified by Arm-PCR using iRepertoire HTBI primers to build TCR beta libraries. One entry per CDR3 protein, called by TCRdb with MiXCR from the multiplex PCR reads. The table records about 440,000 distinct CDR3 sequences, roughly 15% of them present only once. In addition, the sample was reused for a study of T cells in Graves' hyperthyroidism and ophthalmopathy. That study adds: First-round RT-PCR targeting the TCR CDR3 was performed with the HTBI primer set.

The sequences come from peripheral blood mononuclear cells (PBMCs), collected at new diagnosis, from a patient treated with antithyroid drugs. This rearrangement joins TRBV27 to TRBJ2-7; D is ambiguous. The receptor was derived from a woman between 18 and 29 years old with Graves disease. CDR3 DNA: TGTGCCAGCAGTTCTTTTTTCGGGGAGCAGTACTTC. It specifies CASSSFFGEQYF.